The subject of this entry is one TCR beta chain. Antigen specificity is unknown. One end of the junction is discordant with germline, which a read error may explain. The data originate from a study of blood T cells in healthy people across ages. Per sample, a minimum of 6.5 million PBMCs were isolated. It was with a sample-barcoded 5' primer and a J-beta primer mix that a second PCR of about 6 to 12 cycles was run. TCRdb reprocessed the 5' RACE reads via MiXCR and lists one record per CDR3 protein. This sample carries almost 800,000 distinct CDR3 sequences, 58% of them seen once, and the ten largest clones take about 20%. Whole-study results and caveats: Older age coincided with a roughly linear decline in TCR beta diversity per million T cells. Higher naive T cell percentage went strongly together with higher TCR beta diversity.

CDR1 is SQVTM, CDR2 ANQGSEA, per germline. The CDR3 length is 15 residues. This chain uses TRBV29-1 with TRBJ2-3; TRBD2 might be the D (5 bases). The specimen sequenced was blood. The TCR sequence derives from a man aged 30 to 39 in good health. This CDR3 reads CSVEAGLYGTNTQYF. The CDR3, as DNA: TGCAGCGTTGAGGCTGGACTGTATGGCACAAATACGCAGTATTTT.